This TCR beta chain was sequenced in a study of human T cells and chemical hapten exposure. Each CDR3 protein is one row after TCRdb ran MiXCR on the 5' RACE reads. Of roughly 120,000 distinct CDR3 sequences in the sample, approximately 20% were seen once. This CDR3 contains 17 residues. Germline V CDR1 and CDR2: LGHNA, YNFKEQ. V lost 1 base and J lost 4; bases outside the gene matches: 10. Someone pulled total RNA out of unfractionated whole blood. The chain recombines TRBV4-2 with TRBJ2-3; 8 bases map to TRBD2. The sequence derives from a human donor in good health. CDR3 sequence: CASSQATGGLTADTQYF. The CDR3 DNA is TGTGCCAGCAGCCAAGCTACGGGAGGGCTTACCGCAGATACGCAGTATTTT.